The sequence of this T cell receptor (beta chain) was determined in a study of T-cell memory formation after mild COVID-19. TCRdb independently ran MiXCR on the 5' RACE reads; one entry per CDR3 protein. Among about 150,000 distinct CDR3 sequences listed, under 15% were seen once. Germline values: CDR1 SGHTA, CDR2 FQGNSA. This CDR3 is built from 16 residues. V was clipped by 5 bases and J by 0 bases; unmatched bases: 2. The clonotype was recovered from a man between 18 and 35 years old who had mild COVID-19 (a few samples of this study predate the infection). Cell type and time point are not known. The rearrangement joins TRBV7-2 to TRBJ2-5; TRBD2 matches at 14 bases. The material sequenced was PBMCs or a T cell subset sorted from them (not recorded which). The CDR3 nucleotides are TGTGCCAGCAGCCGACTAGCGGGGGGGAACCAAGAGACCCAGTACTTC. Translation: CASSRLAGGNQETQYF. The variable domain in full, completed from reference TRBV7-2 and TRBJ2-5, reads GAGVSQSPSNKVTEKGKDVELRCDPISGHTALYWYRQSLGQGLEFLIYFQGNSAPDKSGLPSDRFSAERTGGSVSTLTIQRTQQEDSAVYLCASSRLAGGNQETQYFGPGTRLLVL.